These 9 T cell receptor beta chains share one sample of origin, sequenced in a study of control samples from healthy donors and cancer patients. TCRdb keeps only in-frame clones here, not all; method: immunoSEQ multiplex PCR. The table has 150,000 to 180,000 clones, about 94% seen once. The sample comprised blood. These receptors were obtained from a man over 45 in good health.

V gene TRBV4-2 combines with J gene TRBJ2-5; a possible D gene is TRBD1 (5 bases). The V gene's germline CDR1 is LGHNA and CDR2 YNFKEQ. The CDR3 is 17 amino acids. Trimming cost V 2 bases and J 1 base, with 17 bases left between them. CDR3 in amino acids: CASSQNRGNTPQETQYF. The CDR3 region has the DNA TGTGCCAGCAGCCAAAATAGGGGAAATACCCCCCAAGAGACCCAGTACTTC.

The chain has TRBV19 and TRBJ2-6, with D uncertain. The V end lost 9 bases, the J end lost 0 bases, and 12 bases lay between the germline ends. The CDR3 consists of 15 residues. Germline CDR1 is LNHDA and CDR2 is SQIVND (reference sequence). The CDR3 protein is CASQRENSGANVLTF. CDR3 bases: TGTGCCAGCCAGCGAGAGAACTCTGGGGCCAACGTCCTGACTTTC. Supplemented by reference TRBV19 and TRBJ2-6, the full variable domain reads DGGITQSPKYLFRKEGQNVTLSCEQNLNHDAMYWYRQDPGQGLRLIYYSQIVNDFQKGDIAEGYSVSREKKESFPLTVTSAQKNPTAFYLCASQRENSGANVLTFGAGSRLTVL.

CDR3 nucleotides: TGTGCCAGCAGCCTTATGCGGGAGGGCAACAATGAGCAGTTCTTC. Translated, it gives CASSLMREGNNEQFF. This rearrangement joins TRBV11-1 to TRBJ2-1; 9 positions match TRBD2. The CDR3 has 15 amino acids. Germline-derived CDR1 and CDR2 are SGHAT and FQDESV (reference sequence). Trimming removed 5 bases from V and 5 bases from J; junction bases left unmatched: 7.

The V and J genes are TRBV24-1 and TRBJ1-1, with 7 nucleotides matching TRBD1. Germline CDR1 reads KGHDR; CDR2 reads SFDVKD. The CDR3 runs 13 residues. The trim removed 3 bases at V and 7 bases at J, leaving 4 bases unmatched. CDR3 DNA: TGTGCCACCAGTGATCTGAGACAGGGTGAAGCTTTCTTT. Amino acid sequence: CATSDLRQGEAFF.

This clone has a single count. The chain combines TRBV2 with TRBJ2-1, with D perhaps matching TRBD2 (6 bases). The germline gives CDR1 SNHLY, CDR2 FYNNEI. This CDR3 has 16 amino acids. V lost 5 bases, J lost 0 bases, and 14 bases lay in between. CDR3 coding DNA: TGTGCCAGCAGTTCAAGCGGGTCGAGCTCCTACAATGAGCAGTTCTTC. Its translation is CASSSSGSSSYNEQFF.

CDR3 protein: CASGPRQGAAVEQPQHF. The CDR3 DNA reads as TGTGCTAGTGGCCCCAGACAGGGGGCGGCGGTGGAACAGCCCCAGCATTTT. The J gene is TRBJ1-5, the V gene TRBV12-5, with 10 bases identical to TRBD1. The germline V gene has CDR1 LGHNT and CDR2 FRNRAP. Trimming took 6 bases from V and 7 from J; bases not matched to a gene: 15. The CDR3 length is 17 residues.

The CDR3 is CATSRTGLTPGRRQNIQYF. The CDR3 coding sequence is TGTGCCACCAGCAGAACAGGGCTCACACCCGGCCGTCGTCAAAACATTCAGTACTTC. The chain employs TRBV15 and TRBJ2-4; a weak D match, TRBD1 (6 bases). The V end was cut by 2 bases, the J end by 5 bases, with 25 bases between. The length of the CDR3 is 19 residues. Looked up from germline, CDR1 is LNHNV and CDR2 is YYDKDF (reference sequence). The full variable domain, completed using reference TRBV15 and TRBJ2-4, is DAMVIQNPRYQVTQFGKPVTLSCSQTLNHNVMYWYQQKSSQAPKLLFHYYDKDFNNEADTPDNFQSRRPNTSFCFLDIRSPGLGDTAMYLCATSRTGLTPGRRQNIQYFGAGTRLSVL.

The CDR3 reads CASSPRGSGTGELFF. In DNA form, the CDR3 reads TGTGCCAGTAGTCCCAGGGGATCCGGCACCGGGGAGCTGTTTTTT. This chain connects TRBV19 to TRBJ2-2; possibly TRBD1 for D (6 bases). The CDR3 contains 15 residues. Trimming pared 5 bases from V and 4 bases from J, leaving 14 bases between. In germline, CDR1 is LNHDA, CDR2 SQIVND (reference sequence).

The chain joins TRBV18 to TRBJ1-3, with 7 bases aligning to TRBD1. The V and J ends lost 6 bases and 4 bases, in that order; junction bases with no gene match: 6. From germline, CDR1 is KGHSH and CDR2 LQKENI. CDR3 length equals 14 residues. The CDR3, as DNA: TGTGCCAGCTCGGTGACAGGGTCAGGAAACACCATATATTTT. Translated: CASSVTGSGNTIYF.